The clone carrying this TCR beta chain was counted at least ten times. Its specificity is not known. The germline V gene has CDR1 MNHEY and CDR2 SMNVEV (reference sequence). Deletions cut 3 bases from V and 2 bases from J, with 18 bases between. The CDR3 is 17 amino acids. 5'RACE with constant-segment primers yielded barcoded, UMI-tagged TCR alpha and TCR beta cDNA libraries. TCRdb called the 5' RACE reads again in MiXCR, with one record for every CDR3 protein. The table has approximately 210,000 distinct CDR3 sequences, roughly 30% seen once; the top ten hold roughly 11%. The sample comes from a study of T-cell memory formation after mild COVID-19. Study-level points and caveats: Clones shrinking from day 15 to 85 showed even CD4/CD8 mixes; later expanders tilted CD4+. CD4+ contracting clones were found mainly in CM and EM, and CD8+ ones in EMRA.

This receptor was obtained from an adult woman who had mild COVID-19 (a few samples of this study predate the infection). Cell type and time point are not known. This rearrangement joins TRBV27 to TRBJ2-3, with D perhaps matching TRBD1 (6 bases). The sequenced sample was PBMCs or a T cell subset sorted from them (not recorded which). The CDR3 sequence is CASSFTGGSLFTDTQYF. In nucleotides, the CDR3 is TGTGCCAGCAGTTTCACTGGGGGCTCCCTCTTCACAGATACGCAGTATTTT.